What follows are 25 T cell receptor beta chains derived from one specimen sequenced in a study of T cell responses to AZD1222 COVID-19 vaccine. The table came from immunoSEQ multiplex PCR; TCRdb's copy has only in-frame clones and leaves some out. Of under 95,000 clones listed, about 90% were seen once; the top ten hold approximately 8.7%. Sequences were derived from peripheral blood, sampled on day 0 of AZD1222 vaccination. The receptors were gathered from an adult in good health.

The CDR3, as DNA: TGTGCCAGCAGAGGACAGGGGGTTTATCAGCCCCAGCATTTT. It encodes CASRGQGVYQPQHF. This rearrangement joins TRBV6-4 to TRBJ1-5, with 10 bases identical to TRBD1. The germline gives CDR1 MRHNA, CDR2 SNTAGT. With V trimmed by 6 bases and J by 5 bases, 4 bases remained unmatched. The CDR3 has 14 amino acids.

J is TRBJ1-3 and V is TRBV7-2; D not certain. This CDR3 has 16 amino acids. The ends were cut back, 6 bases at V and 0 bases at J, with 15 bases in the middle. CDR1 is SGHTA and CDR2 is FQGNSA in the germline V gene. CDR3 coding DNA: TGTGCCAGCAGGTCGATCGGAGCAGTCTCTGGAAACACCATATATTTT. Protein: CASRSIGAVSGNTIYF.

The rearrangement links TRBV19 to TRBJ1-1; possibly TRBD1 for D (5 bases). Germline V gene data show CDR1 as LNHDA and CDR2 as SQIVND (reference sequence). V lost 10 bases to trimming and J lost 0 bases, with 12 bases between them. CDR3 length: 13 residues. DNA of the CDR3: TGTGCCACCCAGACAGCCCTGAACACTGAAGCTTTCTTT. This translates into CATQTALNTEAFF.

The CDR3 nucleotides read TGTGCCAGCAGCCCAGGGGGGGGCGATCAGCCCCAGCATTTT. It codes for CASSPGGGDQPQHF. This chain uses TRBV7-9 with TRBJ1-5; 7 nucleotides match TRBD1. Germline V CDR1 and CDR2: SEHNR, FQNEAQ (reference sequence). V was clipped by 5 bases and J by 5 bases; unmatched bases: 6. This CDR3 is built from 14 residues.

This clone came up once. This rearrangement joins TRBV25-1 to TRBJ1-1; TRBD1 matches at 7 bases. CDR1 and CDR2 (germline): MGHDK, SYGVNS. The length of the CDR3 is 14 residues. The V gene end was trimmed by 5 bases and the J gene end by 1 base; junction bases not matched to a gene: 4. The CDR3, as DNA: TGTGCCAGCAGTCTCCCAGGGGGGAACACTGAAGCTTTCTTT. The encoded protein is CASSLPGGNTEAFF. The full variable domain, rest sourced from reference TRBV25-1 and TRBJ1-1, is EADIYQTPRYLVIGTGKKITLECSQTMGHDKMYWYQQDPGMELHLIHYSYGVNSTEKGDLSSESTVSRIRTEHFPLTLESARPSHTSQYLCASSLPGGNTEAFFGQGTRLTVV.

The chain links TRBV19 to TRBJ2-3, with 9 bases lining up with TRBD2. Germline V lookup: CDR1 LNHDA, CDR2 SQIVND (reference sequence). V lost 2 bases, J lost 1 base, and 10 bases stayed unmatched. The CDR3 has 18 amino acids. The CDR3, as DNA: TGTGCCAGTAGTATACGCAGCGGGGGGACCTCTGGCACAGATACGCAGTATTTT. As protein: CASSIRSGGTSGTDTQYF.

This chain joins TRBV7-2 and TRBJ1-2; TRBD1 matches 8 bases. The CDR3 covers 15 residues. J lost 0 bases, V lost 7 bases, and 7 bases had no gene match. Per germline, CDR1 SGHTA and CDR2 FQGNSA. The CDR3 DNA reads TGTGCCAGCACCGGACAGGGCTCCGCTAACTATGGCTACACCTTC. The encoded protein is CASTGQGSANYGYTF.

This clone was observed once. Here the CDR3 reads CASSPHRRDRETQYF. As DNA, the CDR3 is TGTGCCAGCAGCCCGCACAGGAGGGATCGGGAGACCCAGTACTTC. The rearrangement links TRBV7-2 to TRBJ2-5, with a tentative D call TRBD2 (6 bases). Trimming took off 5 bases at V and 5 bases at J, with 18 bases between the two ends. Germline CDR1 SGHTA, CDR2 FQGNSA. CDR3 size: 15 residues.

V usage is TRBV4-1 and J usage is TRBJ2-2, with a tentative D call TRBD1 (5 bases). Looked up from germline, CDR1 is MGHRA and CDR2 is YSYEKL. The CDR3 runs to 16 residues. Trimming took 4 bases from V and 0 from J, leaving 12 bases between them. The CDR3 region is CASSLGHVANTGELFF. The CDR3, as DNA: TGCGCCAGCAGCCTAGGACACGTCGCGAACACCGGGGAGCTGTTTTTT.

In the case of this clone: The same CDR3 arises from other DNA sequences in this sample as well. The gene calls are TRBV5-4 and TRBJ2-7; D perhaps matches TRBD1 (6 bases). V dropped 0 bases and J dropped 1 base, with 11 bases sitting between them. This CDR3 spans 15 amino acids. Germline lookup yields CDR1 SGHNT and CDR2 YYREEE (reference sequence). The CDR3 here is CASSLAGTSSYEQYF. CDR3 in DNA: TGTGCCAGCAGCTTGGCCGGGACATCGTCCTACGAGCAGTACTTC.

CDR3 coding DNA: TGTGCCTGGGGGAGCGGGATAAGCACAGATACGCAGTATTTT. Residues: CAWGSGISTDTQYF. The rearrangement joins TRBV30 to TRBJ2-3, with 7 bases matching TRBD2. CDR3 size: 14 residues. Trimming at V came to 5 bases and at J to 0 bases, leaving 5 bases not matched to a gene. Germline V lookup: CDR1 GTSNPN, CDR2 SVGIG (reference sequence).

In this sample, this clone turned up a few times. This chain joins TRBV5-1 and TRBJ2-7; possible D gene TRBD1, 6 bases. CDR3 length: 16 residues. Germline loops: CDR1 SGHRS, CDR2 YFSETQ. V lost 2 bases and J lost 0, with 15 bases in between. For the CDR3, the DNA is TGCGCCAGCAGCTTCCCCCCCGGACAGACCTCCTACGAGCAGTACTTC. This sequence encodes CASSFPPGQTSYEQYF.

This rearrangement joins TRBV7-2 to TRBJ1-3; 11 bases agree with TRBD1. The CDR3 loop spans 17 amino acids. CDR1 and CDR2 from the germline V gene are SGHTA and FQGNSA. V was clipped by 2 bases and J by 2 bases; unmatched bases: 5. CDR3 amino acids: CASSLFGQGATGNTIYF. Written as DNA, the CDR3 is TGTGCCAGCAGCTTATTCGGACAGGGGGCGACTGGAAACACCATATATTTT.

This clone has a single count. V usage is TRBV7-9 and J usage is TRBJ2-3; 12 bases map to TRBD2. The J segment lost 0 bases and the V segment lost 3 bases, leaving 10 bases of the junction unmatched. CDR3 length: 19 amino acids. Germline V gene lookup returns CDR1 SEHNR and CDR2 FQNEAQ (reference sequence). This CDR3 is CASSFRTSGGTSSTDTQYF. The CDR3 DNA reads as TGTGCCAGCAGCTTCCGTACTAGCGGGGGGACGAGTAGCACAGATACGCAGTATTTT. The complete variable domain, with remaining parts taken from reference TRBV7-9 and TRBJ2-3, reads DTGVSQNPRHKITKRGQNVTFRCDPISEHNRLYWYRQTLGQGPEFLTYFQNEAQLEKSRLLSDRFSAERPKGSFSTLEIQRTEQGDSAMYLCASSFRTSGGTSSTDTQYFGPGTRLTVL.

The rearrangement links TRBV11-2 to TRBJ1-2; possibly TRBD1 for D (5 bases). CDR3 length: 16 amino acids. The germline V gene has CDR1 SGHAT and CDR2 FQNNGV. V dropped 1 base and J dropped 6 bases, with 18 bases sitting between them. The CDR3 sequence is CASSLGTGPGTDGYTF. DNA of the CDR3: TGTGCCAGCAGCTTAGGTACCGGGCCCGGGACGGATGGCTACACCTTC.

The V gene is TRBV9, the J gene TRBJ2-3; no clear D. V was pared by 0 bases and J by 0 bases, with 11 bases between. Germline loops: CDR1 SGDLS, CDR2 YYNGEE. This CDR3 comprises 16 residues. Here the CDR3 DNA reads TGTGCCAGCAGCGTAGATGGCAGATCGAGCACAGATACGCAGTATTTT. Translating gives CASSVDGRSSTDTQYF.

The chain uses TRBV3-1 (or the pseudogene TRBV3-2) and TRBJ1-1, with D perhaps matching TRBD1 (6 bases). The CDR3 runs to 16 residues. The V and J ends lost 2 bases and 3 bases respectively, with 16 bases between them. CDR1 is LGHDT and CDR2 is YNNKEL in the germline V gene (reference sequence). The DNA for the CDR3 is TGTGCCAGCAGCCAATGCCGTACAGGGAGGGACACTGAAGCTTTCTTT. The encoded protein is CASSQCRTGRDTEAFF.

The V call is TRBV19, the J call TRBJ1-5; D is possibly TRBD1 (5 bases). This CDR3 spans 16 amino acids. Trimming stripped 5 bases from V and 1 base from J, with 15 bases between. Looked up from germline, CDR1 is LNHDA and CDR2 is SQIVND (reference sequence). The chain's CDR3 is CASSQGLSGSNQPQHF. The CDR3 DNA is TGTGCCAGTAGTCAGGGACTCTCCGGGAGCAATCAGCCCCAGCATTTT.

This clone was seen once. This sequence joins TRBV21-1 and TRBJ1-4; the table gives TRBD1 as D, unverified against the DNA. TRBV21-1 is reported as a pseudogene. This CDR3 is 21 amino acids long. The CDR3 coding sequence is TGTGCCAGCAGCAAAGCTGGGGAACAGGGGTGGTTAAGAATTGCTAATGAAAAACTGTTTTTT. Its protein is CASSKAGEQGWLRIANEKLFF.

The CDR3, as DNA: TGTGCCAGCACACCCTCGGGGTTGGGGGGCACTGAAGCTTTCTTT. It is translated as CASTPSGLGGTEAFF. This chain joins TRBV6-6 and TRBJ1-1; the D gene is possibly TRBD1 (5 bases). Germline CDR1 is MNHNY and CDR2 is SVGAGI (reference sequence). The CDR3 loop spans 15 amino acids. The V gene lost 7 bases and the J gene lost 4 bases, with 19 bases spanning the gap.

The chain has TRBV6-1 and TRBJ2-7; 8 bases fit TRBD2. The ends lost 3 bases at V and 6 bases at J; junction bases unmatched: 7. The germline V gene has CDR1 MNHNS and CDR2 SASEGT. The CDR3 sequence is 14 residues long. This CDR3 reads CASSDPGGRVEQYF. The CDR3 DNA reads as TGTGCCAGCAGTGATCCGGGGGGGCGGGTCGAGCAGTACTTC.

V and J are TRBV19 and TRBJ1-5; 8 nucleotides agree with TRBD1. The V and J ends lost 9 bases and 3 bases, in that order; junction bases with no gene match: 7. CDR1 and CDR2 from the germline V gene are LNHDA and SQIVND (reference sequence). This CDR3 spans 14 amino acids. In DNA, the CDR3 is TGTGCCAGCCATGCGGGACAGGTCAATCAGCCCCAGCATTTT. Its protein product is CASHAGQVNQPQHF.

This sequence joins TRBV5-1 and TRBJ2-2; TRBD2 matches at 9 bases. V was clipped by 4 bases and J by 4 bases; unmatched bases: 8. Per the germline V gene, CDR1 is SGHRS and CDR2 is YFSETQ. This CDR3 comprises 16 residues. Here the CDR3 DNA reads TGCGCCAGCAGCCGCCTCGAGCGGGGGGTCACCGGGGAGCTGTTTTTT. Its translation is CASSRLERGVTGELFF. Variable domain in full (rest from reference TRBV5-1 and TRBJ2-2): KAGVTQTPRYLIKTRGQQVTLSCSPISGHRSVSWYQQTPGQGLQFLFEYFSETQRNKGNFPGRFSGRQFSNSRSEMNVSTLELGDSALYLCASSRLERGVTGELFFGEGSRLTVL.

The gene calls are TRBV4-3 and TRBJ2-7, with D hard to call. V was clipped by 2 bases and J by 0 bases, with 14 bases between them. The CDR3 runs 16 residues. The V gene's germline CDR1 is LGHNA and CDR2 YSLEER. The CDR3 DNA is TGCGCCAGCAGCCAAACTTTATCAGGTCGCTCCTACGAGCAGTACTTC. Translated: CASSQTLSGRSYEQYF.

The CDR3 DNA reads TGTGCCAGCAGCCCCGAACTAGTGAACAATGAGCAGTTCTTC. This translates into CASSPELVNNEQFF. The chain combines TRBV7-8 with TRBJ2-1; tentatively, D is TRBD2 (5 bases). Germline V CDR1 and CDR2: SGHVS, FQNEAQ. Trimming stripped 5 bases from V and 5 bases from J, with 13 bases between. This CDR3 has 14 amino acids.